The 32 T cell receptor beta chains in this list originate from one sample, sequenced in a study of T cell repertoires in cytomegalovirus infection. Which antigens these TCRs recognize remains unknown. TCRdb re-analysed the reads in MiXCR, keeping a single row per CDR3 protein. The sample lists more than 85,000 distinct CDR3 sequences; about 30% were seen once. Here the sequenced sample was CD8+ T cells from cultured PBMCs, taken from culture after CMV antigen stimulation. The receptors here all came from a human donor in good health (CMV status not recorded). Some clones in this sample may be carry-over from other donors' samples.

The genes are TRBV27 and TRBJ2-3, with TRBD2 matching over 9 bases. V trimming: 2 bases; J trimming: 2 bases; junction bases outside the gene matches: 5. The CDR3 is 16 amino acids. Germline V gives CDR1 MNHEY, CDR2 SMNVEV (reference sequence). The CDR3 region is CASSLIAGENTDTQYF. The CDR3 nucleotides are TGTGCCAGCAGTTTAATAGCGGGAGAAAACACAGATACGCAGTATTTT.

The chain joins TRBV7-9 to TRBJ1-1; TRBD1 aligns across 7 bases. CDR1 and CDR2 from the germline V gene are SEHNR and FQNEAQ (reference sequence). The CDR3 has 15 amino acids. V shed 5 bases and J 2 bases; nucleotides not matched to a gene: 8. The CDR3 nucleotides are TGTGCCAGCAGCGCGCCGGAGGGGGCTAACACTGAAGCTTTCTTT. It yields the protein CASSAPEGANTEAFF.

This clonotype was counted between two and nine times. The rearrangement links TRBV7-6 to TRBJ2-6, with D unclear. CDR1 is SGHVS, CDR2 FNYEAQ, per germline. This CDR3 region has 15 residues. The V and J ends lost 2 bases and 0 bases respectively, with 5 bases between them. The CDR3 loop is CASSLTRSGANVLTF. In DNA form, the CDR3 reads TGTGCCAGCAGCTTAACCCGCTCTGGGGCCAACGTCCTGACTTTC.

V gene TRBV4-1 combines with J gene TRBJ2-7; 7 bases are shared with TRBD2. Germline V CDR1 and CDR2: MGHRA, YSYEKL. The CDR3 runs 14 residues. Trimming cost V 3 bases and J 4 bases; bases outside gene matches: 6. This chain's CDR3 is CASSHQRGGYEQYF. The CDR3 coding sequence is TGCGCCAGCAGCCACCAGCGGGGTGGGTACGAGCAGTACTTC.

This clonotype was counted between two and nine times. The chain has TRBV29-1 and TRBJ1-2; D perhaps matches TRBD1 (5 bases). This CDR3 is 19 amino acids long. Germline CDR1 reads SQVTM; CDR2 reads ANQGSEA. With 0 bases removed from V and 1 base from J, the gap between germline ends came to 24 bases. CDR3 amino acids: CSVEDLSQGPPPFNYGYTF. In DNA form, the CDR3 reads TGCAGCGTTGAAGATCTTTCTCAGGGCCCCCCCCCCTTTAACTATGGCTACACCTTC.

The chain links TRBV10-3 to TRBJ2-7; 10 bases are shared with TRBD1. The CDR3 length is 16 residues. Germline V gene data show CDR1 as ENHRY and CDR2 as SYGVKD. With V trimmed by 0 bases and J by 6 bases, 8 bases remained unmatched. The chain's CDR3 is CAISESETGGFGEQYF. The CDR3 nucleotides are TGTGCCATCAGTGAGTCCGAGACAGGGGGCTTTGGCGAGCAGTACTTC.

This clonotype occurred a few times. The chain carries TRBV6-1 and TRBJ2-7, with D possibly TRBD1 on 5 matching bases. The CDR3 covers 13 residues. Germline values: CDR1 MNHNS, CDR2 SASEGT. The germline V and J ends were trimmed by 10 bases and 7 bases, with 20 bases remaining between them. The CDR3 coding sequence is TGTGCCACCCTCGGGCAGGGTATGAGTGAGCAGTACTTC. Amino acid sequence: CATLGQGMSEQYF.

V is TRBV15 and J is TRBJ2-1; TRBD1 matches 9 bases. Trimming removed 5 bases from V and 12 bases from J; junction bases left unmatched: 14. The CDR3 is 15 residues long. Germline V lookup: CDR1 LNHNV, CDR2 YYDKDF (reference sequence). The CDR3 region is CATSDRDRALITQFF. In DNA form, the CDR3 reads TGTGCCACCAGCGACCGGGACAGGGCGTTGATTACGCAGTTCTTC. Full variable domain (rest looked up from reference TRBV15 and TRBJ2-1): DAMVIQNPRYQVTQFGKPVTLSCSQTLNHNVMYWYQQKSSQAPKLLFHYYDKDFNNEADTPDNFQSRRPNTSFCFLDIRSPGLGDTAMYLCATSDRDRALITQFFGPGTRLTVL.

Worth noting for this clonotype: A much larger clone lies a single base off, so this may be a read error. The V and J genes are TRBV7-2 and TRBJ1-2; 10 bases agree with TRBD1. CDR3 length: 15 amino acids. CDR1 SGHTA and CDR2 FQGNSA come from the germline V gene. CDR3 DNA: TGTGCCAGCAGCTTCGGGACAGGGGATCCCTATGGCTACATCTTC. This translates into CASSFGTGDPYGYIF.

CDR3 in DNA: TGTGCCAGCAGGGGCACAGGGTCCAATCAGCCCCAGCATTTT. Amino acids: CASRGTGSNQPQHF. V gene TRBV2 combines with J gene TRBJ1-5, with D possibly TRBD1 on 6 matching bases. The V gene lost 6 bases and the J gene lost 3 bases, with 12 bases spanning the gap. From germline, CDR1 is SNHLY and CDR2 FYNNEI. CDR3 size: 14 residues.

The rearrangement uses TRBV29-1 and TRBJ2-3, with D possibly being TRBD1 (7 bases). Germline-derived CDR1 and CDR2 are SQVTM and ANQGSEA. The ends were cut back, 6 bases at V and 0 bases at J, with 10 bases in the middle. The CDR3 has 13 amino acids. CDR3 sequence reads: CSVPGGSTDTQYF. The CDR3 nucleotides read TGCAGCGTCCCAGGGGGGAGCACAGATACGCAGTATTTT.

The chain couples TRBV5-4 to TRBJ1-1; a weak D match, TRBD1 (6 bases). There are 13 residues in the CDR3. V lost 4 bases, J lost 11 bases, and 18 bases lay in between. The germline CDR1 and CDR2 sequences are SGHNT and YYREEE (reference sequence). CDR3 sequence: CASSLTGTIRAFF. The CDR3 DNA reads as TGTGCCAGCAGCCTGACAGGCACCATACGGGCTTTCTTT.

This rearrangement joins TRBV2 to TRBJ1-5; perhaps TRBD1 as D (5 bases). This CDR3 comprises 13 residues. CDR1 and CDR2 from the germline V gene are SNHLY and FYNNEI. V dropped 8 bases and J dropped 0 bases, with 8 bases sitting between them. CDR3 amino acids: CASGGSSNQPQHF. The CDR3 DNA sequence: TGTGCCAGCGGGGGGAGTAGCAATCAGCCCCAGCATTTT. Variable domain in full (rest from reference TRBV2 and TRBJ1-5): EPEVTQTPSHQVTQMGQEVILRCVPISNHLYFYWYRQILGQKVEFLVSFYNNEISEKSEIFDDQFSVERPDGSNFTLKIRSTKLEDSAMYFCASGGSSNQPQHFGDGTRLSIL.

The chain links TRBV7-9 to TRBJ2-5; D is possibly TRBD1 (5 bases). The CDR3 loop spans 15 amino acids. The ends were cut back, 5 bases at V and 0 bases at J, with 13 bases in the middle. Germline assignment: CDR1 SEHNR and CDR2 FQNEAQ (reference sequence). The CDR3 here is CASSPPRVYQETQYF. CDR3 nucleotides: TGTGCCAGCAGCCCACCCAGGGTGTACCAAGAGACCCAGTACTTC. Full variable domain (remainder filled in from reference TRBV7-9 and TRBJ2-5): DTGVSQNPRHKITKRGQNVTFRCDPISEHNRLYWYRQTLGQGPEFLTYFQNEAQLEKSRLLSDRFSAERPKGSFSTLEIQRTEQGDSAMYLCASSPPRVYQETQYFGPGTRLLVL.

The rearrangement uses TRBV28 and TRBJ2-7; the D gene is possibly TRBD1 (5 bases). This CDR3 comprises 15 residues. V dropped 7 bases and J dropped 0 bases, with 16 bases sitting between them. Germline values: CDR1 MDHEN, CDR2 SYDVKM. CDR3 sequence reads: CASNFGATSSYEQYF. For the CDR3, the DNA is TGTGCCAGCAATTTTGGGGCAACCAGCTCCTACGAGCAGTACTTC.

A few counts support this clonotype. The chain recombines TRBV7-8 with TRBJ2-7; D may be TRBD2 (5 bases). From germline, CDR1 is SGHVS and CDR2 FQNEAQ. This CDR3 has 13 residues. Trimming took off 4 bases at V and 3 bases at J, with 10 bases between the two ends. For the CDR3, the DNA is TGTGCCAGCAGCTACCTCGGGGTCTACGAGCAGTACTTC. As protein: CASSYLGVYEQYF.

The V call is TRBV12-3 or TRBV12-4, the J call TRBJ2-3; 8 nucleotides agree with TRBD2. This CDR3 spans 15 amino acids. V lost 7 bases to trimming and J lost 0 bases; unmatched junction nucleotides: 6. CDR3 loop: CASTSERGSTDTQYF. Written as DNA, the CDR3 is TGTGCCAGCACCTCTGAGCGGGGGAGCACAGATACGCAGTATTTT.

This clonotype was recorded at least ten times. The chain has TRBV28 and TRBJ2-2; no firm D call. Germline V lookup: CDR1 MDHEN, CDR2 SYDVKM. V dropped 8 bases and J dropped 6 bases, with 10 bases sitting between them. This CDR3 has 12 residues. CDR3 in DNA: TGTGCCAGCTTTGCTGGCGCCGGGGAGCTGTTTTTT. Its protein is CASFAGAGELFF.

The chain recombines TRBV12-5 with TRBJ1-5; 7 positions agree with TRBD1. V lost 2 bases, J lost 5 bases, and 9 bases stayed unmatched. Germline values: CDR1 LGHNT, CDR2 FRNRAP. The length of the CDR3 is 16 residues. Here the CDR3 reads CASGLSATGPYQPQHF. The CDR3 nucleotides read TGTGCTAGTGGTTTGTCCGCGACAGGGCCGTATCAGCCCCAGCATTTT.

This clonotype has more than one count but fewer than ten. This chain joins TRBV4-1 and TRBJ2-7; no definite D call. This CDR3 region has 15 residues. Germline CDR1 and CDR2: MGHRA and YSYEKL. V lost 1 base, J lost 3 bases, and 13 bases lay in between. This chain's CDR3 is CASSQVAGPYYEQYF. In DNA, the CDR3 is TGCGCCAGCAGCCAAGTGGCAGGACCTTACTACGAGCAGTACTTC.

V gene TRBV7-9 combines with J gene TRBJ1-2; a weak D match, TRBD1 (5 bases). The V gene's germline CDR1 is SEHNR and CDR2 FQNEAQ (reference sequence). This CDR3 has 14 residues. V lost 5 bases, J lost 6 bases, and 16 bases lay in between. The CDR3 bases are TGTGCCAGCAGCCCTTCTGGGGCCATCGATGGCTACACCTTC. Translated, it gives CASSPSGAIDGYTF.

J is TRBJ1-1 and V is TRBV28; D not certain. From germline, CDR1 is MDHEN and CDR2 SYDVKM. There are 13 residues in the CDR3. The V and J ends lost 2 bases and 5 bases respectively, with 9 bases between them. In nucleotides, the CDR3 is TGTGCCAGCAGTTTAATGGAGGAGACTGAAGCTTTCTTT. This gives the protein CASSLMEETEAFF.

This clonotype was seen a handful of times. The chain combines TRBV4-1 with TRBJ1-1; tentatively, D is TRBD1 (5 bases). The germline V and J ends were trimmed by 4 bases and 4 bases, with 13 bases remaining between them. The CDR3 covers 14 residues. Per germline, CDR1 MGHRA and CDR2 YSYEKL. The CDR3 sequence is CASSLDSGGTEAFF. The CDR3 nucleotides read TGCGCCAGCAGCCTAGACTCGGGGGGCACTGAAGCTTTCTTT.

The CDR3 here is CSVRTGLSYEQYF. In nucleotides, the CDR3 is TGCAGCGTGCGGACAGGTCTCTCCTACGAGCAGTACTTC. This chain uses TRBV29-1 with TRBJ2-7; 7 bases fit TRBD1. The CDR3 loop spans 13 amino acids. The germline V gene has CDR1 SQVTM and CDR2 ANQGSEA. V lost 6 bases and J lost 0; bases outside the gene matches: 5.

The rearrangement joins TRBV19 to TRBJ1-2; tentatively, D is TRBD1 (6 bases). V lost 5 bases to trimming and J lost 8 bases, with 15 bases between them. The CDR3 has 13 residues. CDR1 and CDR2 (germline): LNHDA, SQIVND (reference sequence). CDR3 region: CASSGSWGQGYTF. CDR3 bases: TGTGCCAGTAGTGGGTCGTGGGGACAAGGCTACACCTTC.

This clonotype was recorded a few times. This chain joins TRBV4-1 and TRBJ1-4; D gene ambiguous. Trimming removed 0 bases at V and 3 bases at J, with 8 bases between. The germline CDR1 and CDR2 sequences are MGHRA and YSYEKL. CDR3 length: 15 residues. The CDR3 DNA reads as TGCGCCAGCAGCCAAGAAGGGTCCTCTAATGAAAAACTGTTTTTT. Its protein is CASSQEGSSNEKLFF.

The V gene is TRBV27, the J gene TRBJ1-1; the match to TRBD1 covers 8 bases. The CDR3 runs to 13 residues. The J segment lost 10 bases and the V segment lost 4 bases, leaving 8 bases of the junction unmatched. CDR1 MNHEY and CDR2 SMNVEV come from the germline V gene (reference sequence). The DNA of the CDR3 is TGTGCCAGCAGTTGGGACAGGACGGCTCGAGCTTTCTTT. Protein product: CASSWDRTARAFF.

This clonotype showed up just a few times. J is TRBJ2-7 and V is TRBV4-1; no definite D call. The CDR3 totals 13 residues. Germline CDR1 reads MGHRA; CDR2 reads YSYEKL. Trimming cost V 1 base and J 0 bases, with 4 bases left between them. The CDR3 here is CASSQGDSYEQYF. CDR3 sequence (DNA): TGCGCCAGCAGCCAAGGAGACTCCTACGAGCAGTACTTC.

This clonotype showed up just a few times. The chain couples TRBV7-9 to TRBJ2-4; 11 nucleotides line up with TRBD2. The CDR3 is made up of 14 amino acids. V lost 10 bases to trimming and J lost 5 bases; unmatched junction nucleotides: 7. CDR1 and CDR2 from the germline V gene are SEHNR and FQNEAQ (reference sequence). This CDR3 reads CAISGTSGENIQYF. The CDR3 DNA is TGTGCCATCTCCGGGACTAGCGGAGAAAACATTCAGTACTTC.

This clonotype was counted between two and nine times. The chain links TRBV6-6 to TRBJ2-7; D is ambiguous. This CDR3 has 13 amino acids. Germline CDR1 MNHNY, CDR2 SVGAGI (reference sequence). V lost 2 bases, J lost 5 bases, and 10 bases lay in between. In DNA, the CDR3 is TGTGCCAGCAGTTACGATGGTGTAAACGAGCAGTACTTC. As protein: CASSYDGVNEQYF.

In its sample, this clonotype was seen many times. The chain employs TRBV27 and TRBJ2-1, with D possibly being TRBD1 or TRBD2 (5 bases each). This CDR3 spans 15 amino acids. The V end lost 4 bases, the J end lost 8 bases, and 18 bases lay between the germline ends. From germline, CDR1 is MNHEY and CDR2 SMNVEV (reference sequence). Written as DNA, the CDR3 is TGTGCCAGCAGTTCCTCTAGCCAAGGGGCCCATGAGCAGTTCTTC. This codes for CASSSSSQGAHEQFF.

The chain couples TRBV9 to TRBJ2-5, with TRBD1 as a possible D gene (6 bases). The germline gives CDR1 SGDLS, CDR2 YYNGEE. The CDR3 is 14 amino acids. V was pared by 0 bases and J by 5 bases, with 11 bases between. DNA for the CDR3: TGTGCCAGCAGCGTAGGGGGGCGAGGCGAGACCCAGTACTTC. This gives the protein CASSVGGRGETQYF.